The present entry profiles one T cell receptor beta chain with its context. The antigen is unknown. The sample belongs to a study of shared clonotypes between healthy human individuals. Study observations and caveats: Among the subsets, naive ones generally showed larger estimated richness than memory ones. Across a few donors, naive CD4 shared 5% to 5.5%, naive CD8 about 3.2%, memory CD4 2% to 2.5%, memory CD8 over 0.3%.

Several immunoSEQ 96-well plates shared each subset's DNA, each plate a replicate. TCRdb's copy holds only in-frame clones and misses some; the assay was immunoSEQ multiplex PCR. The sample has around 620,000 clones, approximately 95% seen once. This CDR3 comprises 14 residues. Trimming removed 7 bases at V and 2 bases at J, with 13 bases between. CDR1 and CDR2 from the germline V gene are SGDLS and YYNGEE. Naive CD8 cells lacked CD45RO and underwent positive selection for CCR7, leaving out terminally differentiated effector memory CD45RA+ cells. V is TRBV9 and J is TRBJ2-1; no definite D call. The sequence was collected from a woman aged 25 to 39 in good health. Material for sequencing was naive CD8+ T cells sorted from blood. The DNA of the CDR3 is TGTGCCAGCTCTCCCTGGACGACCTACAATGAGCAGTTCTTC. Residues: CASSPWTTYNEQFF. The whole variable domain, filled in from reference TRBV9 and TRBJ2-1, reads DSGVTQTPKHLITATGQRVTLRCSPRSGDLSVYWYQQSLDQGLQFLIQYYNGEERAKGNILERFSAQQFPDLHSELNLSSLELGDSALYFCASSPWTTYNEQFFGPGTRLTVL.